Listed here are 10 T cell receptor beta chains from one sample, sequenced in a study of early T cells in non-severe SARS-CoV-2 infection. From the 5' RACE reads, TCRdb called clonotypes with MiXCR, one entry per CDR3 protein. Of roughly 100,000 distinct CDR3 sequences listed, 13% are singletons. The sequencing input was whole blood. The receptors were sampled from an adult who was a healthcare worker with PCR-confirmed SARS-CoV-2 infection or an uninfected control (not recorded which).

The CDR3 here is CASSLGLAGEGEQFF. The CDR3 nucleotides read TGTGCCAGCAGTTTAGGACTAGCGGGAGAGGGAGAGCAGTTCTTC. The chain employs TRBV28 and TRBJ2-1, with 13 bases aligning to TRBD2. Germline V gene lookup returns CDR1 MDHEN and CDR2 SYDVKM. This CDR3 has 15 amino acids. With V trimmed by 2 bases and J by 10 bases, 5 bases remained unmatched.

This clonotype was recorded a few times. The J gene is TRBJ2-2, the V gene TRBV5-4; D possibly matches TRBD1 or TRBD2 (6 bases each). The V end was cut by 3 bases, the J end by 6 bases, with 15 bases between. The CDR3 has 15 residues. Germline CDR1 and CDR2: SGHNT and YYREEE (reference sequence). The CDR3 protein is CASSWGASEAGELFF. The CDR3 DNA sequence: TGTGCCAGCAGCTGGGGGGCCTCGGAGGCCGGGGAGCTGTTTTTT.

The sample holds many counts of this clonotype. A junction end diverges from the germline sequence, so it may reflect a read error. The J gene is TRBJ2-3, the V gene TRBV11-2; no reliable D call. This CDR3 comprises 12 residues. CDR1 is SGHAT and CDR2 is FQNNGV in the germline V gene. The chain's CDR3 is CASSPGPHKSNF. The CDR3 DNA follows: TGTGCCAGCAGCCCAGGACCCCACAAATCTAATTTT.

With regard to this clonotype: Likely a read error: the CDR3 ends without its conserved phenylalanine or tryptophan. The chain is built from TRBV6-5 and TRBJ2-1, with 9 bases lining up with TRBD2. Trimming removed 5 bases from V and 6 bases from J; junction bases left unmatched: 8. The CDR3 consists of 15 residues. Germline assignment: CDR1 MNHEY and CDR2 SVGAGI. This CDR3 reads CASSPGTSIGNEQFL. Here the CDR3 DNA reads TGTGCCAGCAGTCCCGGGACTAGCATCGGCAATGAGCAGTTCCTC.

Only one count was recorded for this clonotype. The genes are TRBV9 and TRBJ1-1, with a weak D call TRBD1 (6 bases). The germline gives CDR1 SGDLS, CDR2 YYNGEE. V dropped 0 bases and J dropped 9 bases, with 18 bases sitting between them. This CDR3 region has 15 residues. The CDR3 reads CASSVDGQTYRKAFF. DNA of the CDR3: TGTGCCAGCAGCGTAGACGGACAGACCTACAGGAAAGCTTTCTTT.

The chain uses TRBV28 and TRBJ2-1, with D possibly being TRBD1 or TRBD2 (5 bases each). The CDR3 covers 16 residues. From germline, CDR1 is MDHEN and CDR2 SYDVKM. Deletions cut 10 bases from V and 4 bases from J, with 23 bases between. The CDR3 region has the DNA TGTGCCACCTGTCTTGCCCTGGGGGATTCTTACAATGAGCAGTTCTTC. Its translation is CATCLALGDSYNEQFF.

This clonotype was seen at least ten times. The chain recombines TRBV7-9 with TRBJ2-2; TRBD2 agrees at 9 bases. The V segment lost 3 bases and the J segment 3 bases; nucleotides outside the gene matches: 17. The CDR3 sequence is 20 residues long. The germline gives CDR1 SEHNR, CDR2 FQNEAQ (reference sequence). CDR3 nucleotides: TGTGCCAGCAGCTTCCCAGTAGTGAAAGTAGCGGGAGCTGACACCGGGGAGCTGTTTTTT. Amino acids: CASSFPVVKVAGADTGELFF.

There are a few counts of this clonotype. The V and J genes are TRBV6-2 or TRBV6-3 and TRBJ2-1; 10 nucleotides match TRBD2. The CDR3 has 17 amino acids. The ends lost 6 bases at V and 2 bases at J; junction bases unmatched: 10. CDR1 and CDR2 from the germline V gene are MNHEY and SVGEGT. The CDR3 bases are TGTGCCAGCAGCCAAAACCGACTAGCGGGTACCTACAATGAGCAGTTCTTC. Translating gives CASSQNRLAGTYNEQFF.

This clonotype was recorded a few times. The gene calls are TRBV5-4 and TRBJ2-5; D remains ambiguous. The V and J ends lost 5 bases and 4 bases respectively, with 12 bases between them. The CDR3 spans 13 residues. From germline, CDR1 is SGHNT and CDR2 YYREEE (reference sequence). The chain's CDR3 is CASRPIGRETQYF. The CDR3 nucleotides read TGTGCCAGCAGACCCATCGGGCGAGAGACCCAGTACTTC.

Ten or more counts support this clonotype. Compared with germline, one end of the junction differs, possibly owing to a read error. The rearrangement joins TRBV6-5 to TRBJ1-2; a weak D match, TRBD1 (5 bases). The CDR3 runs to 14 residues. Germline V gene lookup returns CDR1 MNHEY and CDR2 SVGAGI. The CDR3 protein is CASSAGIPKYGYTF. CDR3 nucleotides: TGTGCCAGCAGTGCAGGGATTCCTAAATATGGCTACACCTTC.